These 25 T cell receptor beta chains came from one sample sequenced in a study of T cells in Graves' hyperthyroidism and ophthalmopathy. Amplified TCR beta CDR3 regions came from RNA transcripts. Researchers ran a first-round RT-PCR on the TCR CDR3 using the HTBI primer set. MiXCR was run by TCRdb on the multiplex PCR reads, yielding one entry per CDR3 protein. The sample holds about 270,000 distinct CDR3 sequences, approximately 14% seen once. Sequenced material: blood. The receptors were gathered from a woman between 45 and 65 years old with Graves' hyperthyroidism that later progressed to Graves' ophthalmopathy.

This clonotype has at least ten counts. The CDR3, as DNA: TGTGCCAGCAGTTTAATACCGCAGGGCGGGGAGCAGTACTTC. Its translation: CASSLIPQGGEQYF. This chain joins TRBV28 and TRBJ2-7, with D perhaps being TRBD1 or TRBD2 (5 bases each). From germline, CDR1 is MDHEN and CDR2 SYDVKM. CDR3 length: 14 amino acids. With 2 bases removed from V and 7 bases from J, the gap between germline ends came to 15 bases.

The V and J genes are TRBV20-1 and TRBJ2-3; 12 bases are shared with TRBD2. Germline V gives CDR1 DFQATT, CDR2 SNEGSKA (reference sequence). J gave up 4 bases and V 3 bases, and 11 bases lay outside the gene matches. The CDR3 is 17 residues long. The CDR3: CSASDRLAGVRADTQYF. The CDR3 nucleotides are TGCAGTGCTAGTGACCGACTAGCGGGAGTACGGGCAGATACGCAGTATTTT.

This clonotype was picked up a small number of times. The chain recombines TRBV5-1 with TRBJ2-1; possibly TRBD1 for D (6 bases). The germline V gene has CDR1 SGHRS and CDR2 YFSETQ. CDR3 size: 12 residues. The ends were cut back, 2 bases at V and 10 bases at J, with 10 bases in the middle. DNA of the CDR3: TGCGCCAGCAGCTTTGGACAGCGGGAGCAGTTCTTC. Translating gives CASSFGQREQFF.

This clonotype was picked up many times. The J gene is TRBJ2-7, the V gene TRBV20-1, with D tentatively TRBD1 or TRBD2 (5 bases each). This CDR3 region has 15 residues. Per germline, CDR1 DFQATT and CDR2 SNEGSKA (reference sequence). V was cut by 4 bases and J by 3 bases, with 19 bases left in between. CDR3: CSATNPTGADYEQYF. The CDR3 DNA follows: TGCAGTGCTACCAATCCTACCGGGGCAGACTACGAGCAGTACTTC.

This clonotype was detected ten times or more. The chain recombines TRBV6-2 or TRBV6-3 with TRBJ2-4; D unclear. CDR3 length: 14 residues. The germline CDR1 and CDR2 sequences are MNHEY and SVGEGT. Deletions cut 2 bases from V and 0 bases from J, with 5 bases between. The CDR3 sequence: CASSYGLAKNIQYF. CDR3 coding DNA: TGTGCCAGCAGTTACGGGCTAGCCAAAAACATTCAGTACTTC.

This clonotype was found many times. This chain connects TRBV11-2 to TRBJ2-7, with 8 bases fitting TRBD1. The CDR3 is 16 amino acids. Germline-derived CDR1 and CDR2 are SGHAT and FQNNGV. V shed 5 bases and J 3 bases; nucleotides not matched to a gene: 12. Here the CDR3 DNA reads TGTGCCAGCAGCCCGGACCGCAGGGGGCCAAGCTACGAGCAGTACTTC. It translates to CASSPDRRGPSYEQYF.

The V gene is TRBV12-3 or TRBV12-4, the J gene TRBJ2-7; D unresolved. Deletions cut 5 bases from V and 3 bases from J, with 5 bases between. This CDR3 is 11 amino acids long. Here the CDR3 DNA reads TGTGCCAGCAGTACCGTCTACGAGCAGTACTTC. This codes for CASSTVYEQYF.

This clonotype has a count of ten or more. The chain employs TRBV12-3 or TRBV12-4 and TRBJ2-1, with 10 positions matching TRBD1. The CDR3 runs 15 residues. V was pared by 7 bases and J by 12 bases, with 15 bases of the junction left unmatched. The CDR3 sequence is CASTRLPGTGEWQFF. In nucleotides, the CDR3 is TGTGCCAGCACCCGCCTCCCCGGGACAGGGGAGTGGCAGTTCTTC.

This clonotype was counted only a few times. The chain recombines TRBV27 with TRBJ1-4; TRBD1 is a possible D gene (5 bases). The CDR3 runs 13 residues. CDR1 MNHEY and CDR2 SMNVEV come from the germline V gene (reference sequence). V dropped 6 bases and J dropped 8 bases, with 13 bases sitting between them. Here the CDR3 DNA reads TGTGCCAGCAGGGGGGTGCCCGGGGAAAAACTGTTTTTT. Protein product: CASRGVPGEKLFF.

This clonotype was found many times. The rearrangement links TRBV28 to TRBJ1-5; D might be TRBD1 (6 bases). V lost 5 bases to trimming and J lost 3 bases, with 20 bases between them. The germline V gene encodes CDR1 MDHEN and CDR2 SYDVKM. This CDR3 region has 17 residues. DNA of the CDR3: TGTGCCAGCAGTCCTCGGGGGACATCGAAGGCCAATCAGCCCCAGCATTTT. This gives the protein CASSPRGTSKANQPQHF.

The V gene is TRBV30, the J gene TRBJ1-2; 7 bases are a match to TRBD1. CDR1 and CDR2 (germline): GTSNPN, SVGIG (reference sequence). CDR3 size: 13 residues. With V trimmed by 3 bases and J by 3 bases, 4 bases remained unmatched. CDR3 sequence (DNA): TGTGCCTGGAGACTAGGGGGCGACTATGGCTACACCTTC. This codes for CAWRLGGDYGYTF.

This clonotype has a single count. The DNA is left out, because the CDR3 cannot be placed on it with certainty; the CDR3 is given as TCRdb lists it. CDR3 sequence reads: CASSFGQGNTEALF. The V and J genes are TRBV7-9 and TRBJ1-1; TRBD1, the D gene given by the table, was not confirmed from the DNA. Germline CDR1 SEHNR, CDR2 FQNEAQ (reference sequence). The length of the CDR3 is 14 amino acids, counting both ends.

This clonotype was counted at least ten times. V usage is TRBV6-2 or TRBV6-3 and J usage is TRBJ2-3; 10 positions match TRBD2. Germline trimming cut 2 bases from V and 5 bases from J; bases unmatched to any gene: 7. CDR3 length: 16 residues. Per germline, CDR1 MNHEY and CDR2 SVGEGT. CDR3 sequence: CASSYGPSGRGDTQYF. For the CDR3, the DNA is TGTGCCAGCAGTTACGGTCCTAGCGGGAGAGGAGATACGCAGTATTTT.

This clonotype was seen at least ten times. The chain uses TRBV6-6 and TRBJ1-6; D is unresolved. Germline CDR1 MNHNY, CDR2 SVGAGI (reference sequence). Trimming stripped 0 bases from V and 6 bases from J, with 9 bases between. CDR3 length: 15 residues. In nucleotides, the CDR3 is TGTGCCAGCAGTTACTCGGGCAGCTTTAATTCACCCCTCCACTTT. Encoded protein: CASSYSGSFNSPLHF.

This clonotype came up many times. V is TRBV19 and J is TRBJ2-2, with 8 nucleotides matching TRBD1. The V gene end was trimmed by 7 bases and the J gene end by 4 bases; junction bases not matched to a gene: 11. CDR1 LNHDA and CDR2 SQIVND come from the germline V gene (reference sequence). CDR3 length: 16 residues. The CDR3 is CASTDRGKSGTGELFF. The CDR3 DNA sequence: TGTGCCAGTACCGACAGGGGAAAATCGGGCACCGGGGAGCTGTTTTTT.

This clonotype was seen repeatedly, ten times or more. The chain is built from TRBV6-1 and TRBJ2-5; perhaps TRBD1 as D (6 bases). V was trimmed by 5 bases and J by 2 bases, leaving 18 bases between them. This CDR3 has 16 residues. In germline, CDR1 is MNHNS, CDR2 SASEGT. The CDR3, as DNA: TGTGCCAGCAGTTATATCTGGGGGCCCACACAAGAGACCCAGTACTTC. This codes for CASSYIWGPTQETQYF.

The table lists this clonotype with many counts. This rearrangement joins TRBV3-1 to TRBJ1-1, with D possibly matching TRBD1 (6 bases). V was pared by 2 bases and J by 7 bases, with 20 bases between. CDR1 LGHDT and CDR2 YNNKEL come from the germline V gene (reference sequence). The CDR3 contains 16 residues. This CDR3 reads CASSQTRGGASYEAFF. The CDR3 nucleotides read TGTGCCAGCAGCCAAACCAGGGGTGGGGCTAGTTATGAAGCTTTCTTT.

This clonotype was seen at least ten times. A much larger clone is a single base away; this may be a read error. V and J are TRBV6-1 and TRBJ2-7, with D perhaps matching TRBD1 or TRBD2 (5 bases each). Trimming left V 6 bases short and J 0 bases short, with 9 bases between. Germline V CDR1 and CDR2: MNHNS, SASEGT. CDR3 length equals 13 residues. DNA of the CDR3: TGTGCCAGCAGCTGGGACCTCTCCTACGAGCAGTACTTC. This translates into CASSWDLSYEQYF.

V gene TRBV28 combines with J gene TRBJ2-5; tentatively, D is TRBD1 (6 bases). V was trimmed by 1 base and J by 2 bases, leaving 14 bases between them. The CDR3 covers 16 residues. Per the germline V gene, CDR1 is MDHEN and CDR2 is SYDVKM. The CDR3 is CASSLLDMDRQETQYF. Written as DNA, the CDR3 is TGTGCCAGCAGTTTATTGGATATGGACAGACAAGAGACCCAGTACTTC.

The chain uses TRBV28 and TRBJ1-1; 10 bases line up with TRBD1. Germline V gives CDR1 MDHEN, CDR2 SYDVKM. CDR3 length: 18 residues. Losses at the gene ends were 5 bases for V and 1 base for J; bases not matched to a gene: 13. This CDR3 is CASSEYGRRTGGNTEAFF. Written as DNA, the CDR3 is TGTGCCAGCAGTGAATACGGTCGGCGGACAGGGGGGAACACTGAAGCTTTCTTT.

This sequence joins TRBV12-3 or TRBV12-4 and TRBJ2-2; TRBD1 matches at 10 bases. V shed 5 bases and J 4 bases; nucleotides not matched to a gene: 4. The CDR3 runs 15 residues. The CDR3 DNA reads as TGTGCCAGCAGTACCTGGACAGGGGGCACCGGGGAGCTGTTTTTT. Protein: CASSTWTGGTGELFF.

This clonotype was picked up many times. V and J are TRBV6-5 and TRBJ2-3; no firm D call. The V end was cut by 2 bases, the J end by 3 bases, with 9 bases between. From germline, CDR1 is MNHEY and CDR2 SVGAGI. The length of the CDR3 is 14 residues. CDR3 in DNA: TGTGCCAGCAGTTACATCCAAGCAACAGATACGCAGTATTTT. Protein product: CASSYIQATDTQYF.

The chain recombines TRBV10-1 with TRBJ2-1; D remains unclear. CDR3 length: 14 amino acids. Deletions cut 5 bases from V and 4 bases from J, with 12 bases between. Germline V lookup: CDR1 WNHNN, CDR2 SYGVQD (reference sequence). CDR3: CASSSPGQYNEQFF. The CDR3 DNA sequence: TGCGCCAGCAGTTCCCCAGGCCAATACAATGAGCAGTTCTTC.

This clonotype was recorded at least ten times. The chain couples TRBV20-1 to TRBJ2-3; 9 nucleotides agree with TRBD1. V lost 3 bases and J lost 2; bases outside the gene matches: 3. This CDR3 is 14 amino acids long. Germline V CDR1 and CDR2: DFQATT, SNEGSKA (reference sequence). CDR3 sequence: CSASDRGNTDTQYF. Written as DNA, the CDR3 is TGCAGTGCTAGCGACAGGGGGAACACAGATACGCAGTATTTT.

At least ten counts were recorded for this clonotype. The rearrangement joins TRBV5-6 to TRBJ2-7; 7 positions match TRBD2. Trimming took 4 bases from V and 2 from J; bases not matched to a gene: 6. This CDR3 is built from 14 residues. CDR1 is SGHDT and CDR2 is YYEEEE in the germline V gene. The CDR3 loop is CASSLLAVTYEQYF. DNA for the CDR3: TGTGCCAGCAGCCTCCTAGCGGTTACCTACGAGCAGTACTTC.